The rows below give T cell receptor beta chains drawn from one sample of a study of identical twins. TCRdb recomputed calls from the 5' RACE reads with MiXCR, one row per CDR3 protein. The data contain some 590,000 distinct CDR3 sequences, approximately 10% of them singletons. This same sample was also part of a study on yellow fever vaccine responses in identical twins.

Sequencing used PBMCs. The receptors come from a woman between 18 and 29 years old in good health. CDR3s include the opening cysteine and the closing phenylalanine or tryptophan. A D gene is named only where the DNA matches it firmly. The listing skips clone size in some rows; elsewhere it reads once, few, many or a size class.

CDR3aa	CDR3nt	j_gene	abundance	d_gene	v_gene
CASSQDYRTSGYSYNEQFF	TGCGCCAGCAGCCAAGATTACAGGACTAGCGGGTACTCCTACAATGAGCAGTTCTTC	TRBJ2-1	many	TRBD2	TRBV4-3
CASSLDLYTDTQYF	TGCGCCAGCAGCCTTGACCTCTACACAGATACGCAGTATTTT	TRBJ2-3	few	.	TRBV5-1
CASTNGNTIYF	TGTGCCAGCACCAACGGAAACACCATATATTTT	TRBJ1-3	many	.	TRBV7-8
CASTSGTSGGISYEQYF	TGTGCCAGCACCTCCGGGACTAGCGGAGGGATCTCCTACGAGCAGTACTTC	TRBJ2-7	.	TRBD2	TRBV3-1
CSARNPDSFGGEQYF	TGCAGTGCTAGAAATCCAGACTCCTTTGGGGGCGAGCAGTACTTC	TRBJ2-7	many	.	TRBV20-1
CASSNSGRGEAFF	TGTGCCAGCAGTAACTCAGGACGGGGAGAAGCTTTCTTT	TRBJ1-1	many	.	TRBV12-3/TRBV12-4
CSVGRDLRPGETQYF	TGCAGCGTAGGCCGGGACCTCAGGCCGGGGGAGACCCAGTACTTC	TRBJ2-5	.	.	TRBV29-1
CASSPGGFLAGNTIYF	TGTGCCAGCAGTCCGGGCGGCTTCCTAGCTGGAAACACCATATATTTT	TRBJ1-3	many	.	TRBV12-3/TRBV12-4
CASVMGRDSYEQYF	TGTGCCAGCGTCATGGGCAGGGACTCCTACGAGCAGTACTTC	TRBJ2-7	.	.	TRBV21-1
CASSVIMETQYF	TGTGCCAGCAGTGTAATCATGGAGACCCAGTACTTC	TRBJ2-5	few	.	TRBV6-2/TRBV6-3
CASGGDSPLHF	TGTGCCTCGGGAGGGGATTCACCCCTCCACTTT	TRBJ1-6	.	.	TRBV30
CASSMGGNYNEQFF	TGTGCCAGTAGTATGGGCGGGAACTACAATGAGCAGTTCTTC	TRBJ2-1	.	.	TRBV19
CASPSGDPGKWVYGYTF	TGCGCCAGCCCTTCAGGGGACCCCGGAAAATGGGTCTATGGCTACACCTTC	TRBJ1-2	.	.	TRBV10-2
CASSLTDTEAFF	TGTGCCAGCAGCCTCACGGACACTGAAGCTTTCTTT	TRBJ1-1	many	.	TRBV5-6
CASSQDRRGRLAGQFF	TGCGCCAGCAGCCAAGATAGGAGAGGTCGACTAGCGGGGCAGTTCTTC	TRBJ2-1	many	TRBD2	TRBV4-3
CSVERGSPGGNEQYF	TGCAGCGTTGAGCGAGGGAGTCCTGGGGGAAACGAGCAGTACTTC	TRBJ2-7	.	.	TRBV29-1
CASSLAGGPNTGELFF	TGTGCCAGCAGCCTCGCAGGGGGCCCGAACACCGGGGAGCTGTTTTTT	TRBJ2-2	.	TRBD1	TRBV7-3
CATSVSGEPGANVLTF	TGTGCCACCAGTGTCTCGGGGGAGCCTGGGGCCAACGTCCTGACTTTC	TRBJ2-6	.	.	TRBV24-1
CSVVRGGVDTEAFF	TGCAGCGTTGTAAGAGGGGGAGTGGACACTGAAGCTTTCTTT	TRBJ1-1	.	.	TRBV29-1
CASLQGAGELFF	TGTGCCAGTCTACAGGGGGCCGGGGAGCTGTTTTTT	TRBJ2-2	.	TRBD1	TRBV19
CASSVGGTLTDTQYF	TGTGCCAGCAGCGTAGGTGGGACTCTCACAGATACGCAGTATTTT	TRBJ2-3	few	.	TRBV9
CASVSLLVSTDTQYF	TGTGCCAGCGTCAGTCTCCTAGTGAGCACAGATACGCAGTATTTT	TRBJ2-3	many	.	TRBV28
CASTPMGQVVRNEQFF	TGTGCCAGTACCCCAATGGGGCAGGTAGTTCGCAATGAGCAGTTCTTC	TRBJ2-1	.	.	TRBV19
CASSLAGRSLGYTF	TGTGCCAGCAGTTTAGCGGGGCGGTCCTTAGGCTACACCTTC	TRBJ1-2	.	.	TRBV12-3/TRBV12-4
CASSQDRGSRYNEQFF	TGCGCCAGCAGCCAAGATCGCGGGAGTCGCTACAATGAGCAGTTCTTC	TRBJ2-1	.	TRBD2	TRBV4-3
CSVFLTPGARGGANVLTF	TGCAGCGTCTTTCTGACTCCCGGAGCCAGGGGCGGGGCCAACGTCCTGACTTTC	TRBJ2-6	many	.	TRBV29-1
CASSLASAAEQYF	TGTGCCAGCAGTCTAGCGAGTGCGGCCGAGCAGTACTTC	TRBJ2-7	few	.	TRBV25-1
CASSFGTSSYTF	TGTGCCAGCAGTTTCGGGACCTCTTCCTACACCTTC	TRBJ1-2	many	.	TRBV12-3/TRBV12-4
CASSYESRANEQFF	TGTGCCAGCAGTTACGAATCCAGGGCCAATGAGCAGTTCTTC	TRBJ2-1	many	.	TRBV6-5
CASSLIRDKGSPDTQYF	TGTGCCAGCAGCTTGATACGGGACAAGGGATCTCCGGATACGCAGTATTTT	TRBJ2-3	.	.	TRBV7-8
CASSAGLAGETYEQYF	TGTGCCAGCAGCGCCGGACTAGCGGGGGAGACCTACGAGCAGTACTTC	TRBJ2-7	.	TRBD2	TRBV9
CASSLTGEETQYF	TGTGCCAGCAGTTTAACAGGGGAAGAGACCCAGTACTTC	TRBJ2-5	many	TRBD1	TRBV7-8
CSASRDGLMDEQYF	TGCAGTGCTAGTCGAGACGGACTGATGGACGAGCAGTACTTC	TRBJ2-7	once	.	TRBV20-1
CATSHRYGVAGVRNEQFF	TGTGCCACCAGTCACCGCTATGGGGTCGCGGGAGTTAGAAATGAGCAGTTCTTC	TRBJ2-1	.	TRBD2	TRBV24-1
CSAVSRATGELFF	TGCAGTGCTGTTTCACGGGCCACCGGGGAGCTGTTTTTT	TRBJ2-2	many	.	TRBV20-1
CASSWSKNTEAFF	TGTGCCAGCAGTTGGTCCAAAAACACTGAAGCTTTCTTT	TRBJ1-1	.	.	TRBV12-3/TRBV12-4
CASSSTGEQNNSPLHF	TGCGCCAGCAGCAGCACAGGGGAGCAAAATAATTCACCCCTCCACTTT	TRBJ1-6	many	TRBD1	TRBV5-1
CSARVDNSYEQYF	TGCAGTGCTAGAGTTGACAATTCCTACGAGCAGTACTTC	TRBJ2-7	many	.	TRBV20-1
CASSLGMSPTSTDTQYF	TGTGCCAGCAGCTTAGGGATGTCTCCTACTAGCACAGATACGCAGTATTTT	TRBJ2-3	many	.	TRBV11-2
CASTTGRNTYEQYF	TGTGCCAGCACCACAGGGAGAAACACCTACGAGCAGTACTTC	TRBJ2-7	.	.	TRBV6-1
CASSLGQILNSPLHF	TGCGCCAGCAGCTTGGGACAGATACTTAATTCACCCCTCCACTTT	TRBJ1-6	few	.	TRBV5-1
CAWNGQGASEQYF	TGTGCCTGGAACGGACAGGGGGCGAGCGAGCAGTACTTC	TRBJ2-7	.	TRBD1	TRBV30
CATSRDSTSGRRTQYF	TGTGCCACCAGCAGAGATTCGACTAGCGGGAGACGTACCCAGTACTTC	TRBJ2-5	.	TRBD2	TRBV15
CASSFDRGPTGNTIYF	TGTGCCAGCAGTTTTGATAGGGGGCCGACTGGAAACACCATATATTTT	TRBJ1-3	many	TRBD1	TRBV27
CASSLGRGAAYNEQFF	TGTGCCAGCAGCTTAGGTCGGGGAGCAGCCTACAATGAGCAGTTCTTC	TRBJ2-1	.	.	TRBV7-9
CSVRTGAGNQPQHF	TGCAGCGTAAGGACAGGGGCGGGCAATCAGCCCCAGCATTTT	TRBJ1-5	.	TRBD1	TRBV29-1
CASAESSYEQYF	TGCGCCAGTGCAGAGAGCTCCTACGAGCAGTACTTC	TRBJ2-7	few	.	TRBV23-1
CASSQLGRGSYEQYF	TGCGCCAGCAGCCAACTGGGCAGGGGCTCCTACGAGCAGTACTTC	TRBJ2-7	.	.	TRBV4-1
CAISESRQAINQPQHF	TGTGCCATCAGTGAGTCGCGGCAGGCGATCAATCAGCCCCAGCATTTT	TRBJ1-5	many	.	TRBV10-3